The 10 T cell receptor beta chains presented below share a single source sample, sequenced in a study of cytomegalovirus exposure and HLA in healthy donors. PCR used 60 Vbeta primers and 13 Jbeta primers. Sequencing was performed with immunoSEQ multiplex PCR; in TCRdb, only in-frame clones are kept and a portion is missing. The sample includes approximately 190,000 clones, about four fifths of them seen just once. Sequenced sample: PBMCs. Every receptor here comes from a boy between 10 and 17 years old in good health and CMV-seronegative.

The chain carries TRBV7-2 and TRBJ2-7; 11 nucleotides match TRBD1. Trimming cost V 5 bases and J 7 bases; bases outside gene matches: 7. CDR3 length: 14 amino acids. The germline V gene has CDR1 SGHTA and CDR2 FQGNSA. The CDR3, as DNA: TGTGCCAGCAGCCCCCGGGACAGGGGGGGAGAGCAGTACTTC. This sequence encodes CASSPRDRGGEQYF.

This clone was seen just once. The rearrangement uses TRBV11-2 and TRBJ1-1; 11 nucleotides match TRBD1. The CDR3 is made up of 15 amino acids. Unmatched junction bases numbered 7, after V lost 6 bases and J lost 4 bases. Germline V gene sequence: CDR1 SGHAT, CDR2 FQNNGV. CDR3 residues: CASRKPGTGGTEAFF. The CDR3 coding sequence is TGTGCCAGCAGAAAACCCGGGACAGGGGGCACTGAAGCTTTCTTT. Full variable domain (remainder filled in from reference TRBV11-2 and TRBJ1-1): EAGVAQSPRYKIIEKRQSVAFWCNPISGHATLYWYQQILGQGPKLLIQFQNNGVVDDSQLPKDRFSAERLKGVDSTLKIQPAKLEDSAVYLCASRKPGTGGTEAFFGQGTRLTVV.

This chain connects TRBV15 to TRBJ2-1, with 7 bases lining up with TRBD1. The CDR3 is 14 residues long. V was pared by 4 bases and J by 5 bases, with 5 bases of the junction left unmatched. CDR1 LNHNV and CDR2 YYDKDF come from the germline V gene (reference sequence). The CDR3 coding sequence is TGTGCCACCAGCATTCTGGACAGGAACAATGAGCAGTTCTTC. Its translation is CATSILDRNNEQFF.

This chain uses TRBV9 with TRBJ2-3; 9 bases align to TRBD2. The CDR3 is 18 amino acids. The germline V gene encodes CDR1 SGDLS and CDR2 YYNGEE. The junction had 12 bases not matched to a gene; V was cut back by 3 bases and J by 1 base. DNA of the CDR3: TGTGCCAGCAGCGCTAGCGGGAATGTTGGTTTTGGCACAGATACGCAGTATTTT. It codes for CASSASGNVGFGTDTQYF.

This clone was recorded only once. This sequence joins TRBV2 and TRBJ2-5, with 8 bases identical to TRBD2. The germline V gene has CDR1 SNHLY and CDR2 FYNNEI. CDR3 length equals 14 residues. Trimming at V came to 6 bases and at J to 5 bases, leaving 8 bases not matched to a gene. CDR3 region: CASRKWREAETQYF. The CDR3 region has the DNA TGTGCCAGCAGGAAATGGCGGGAGGCTGAGACCCAGTACTTC.

The DNA for the CDR3 is TGTGCCTGGAGTGAATGGGGGGGGAGGGCCGCAGATACGCAGTATTTT. It is translated as CAWSEWGGRAADTQYF. The V call is TRBV30, the J call TRBJ2-3; 7 positions match TRBD2. V dropped 1 base and J dropped 4; count of bases not matched to a gene: 11. The CDR3 is made up of 16 amino acids. Per germline, CDR1 GTSNPN and CDR2 SVGIG (reference sequence).

CDR3 nucleotides: TGTGCCTGGGGTTGGGGTCAGGGCTTTAGGGAGACCCAGTACTTC. This gives the protein CAWGWGQGFRETQYF. The chain carries TRBV30 and TRBJ2-5; maybe TRBD1 (5 bases). The CDR3 consists of 15 residues. The V gene's germline CDR1 is GTSNPN and CDR2 SVGIG (reference sequence). Trimming removed 5 bases from V and 5 bases from J, with 21 bases in between.

This CDR3 reads CASVGLADTGELFF. Here the CDR3 DNA reads TGTGCCAGCGTCGGGCTAGCGGACACCGGGGAGCTGTTTTTT. The chain carries TRBV6-6 and TRBJ2-2; 7 bases map to TRBD2. Germline assignment: CDR1 MNHNY and CDR2 SVGAGI (reference sequence). CDR3 length: 14 residues. Losses at the gene ends were 8 bases for V and 3 bases for J; bases not matched to a gene: 6.

The CDR3 region is CASSLTPTDPTEKLFF. CDR3 coding DNA: TGTGCCAGCAGCTTAACACCGACAGACCCCACGGAAAAACTGTTTTTT. The V call is TRBV7-9, the J call TRBJ1-4; weak D call: TRBD1 (5 bases). V lost 2 bases and J 8 bases, leaving 18 bases between the germline ends. Germline CDR1 is SEHNR and CDR2 is FQNEAQ (reference sequence). This CDR3 comprises 16 residues.

The chain combines TRBV7-8 with TRBJ2-7; tentative D call: TRBD1 (5 bases). The CDR3 is made up of 13 amino acids. Per germline, CDR1 SGHVS and CDR2 FQNEAQ. The ends were cut back, 3 bases at V and 4 bases at J, with 10 bases in the middle. CDR3 protein: CASSLNRIYEQYF. The CDR3 DNA follows: TGTGCCAGCAGCTTGAACAGGATTTACGAGCAGTACTTC.